This T cell receptor (beta chain) was captured in a study of shared clonotypes between healthy human individuals. Study-wide results and caveats: Clonotypes which were not shared had lower generation probabilities than clonotypes that all four donors shared.

CD45RO-negative, CCR7-positively selected cells formed the naive CD8 fraction, excluding terminally differentiated effector memory CD45RA+ cells. Notes on this clone: The target antigen is unknown.

Germline CDR1 SEHNR, CDR2 FQNEAQ (reference sequence). This CDR3 is 13 amino acids long. Trimming cost V 5 bases and J 7 bases, with 15 bases left between them. Sorted-subset replicate PCR reactions contained 150 to 200 ng DNA, corresponding to some 29,000 T cell genomes. Original analysis: With immunoSEQ giving junction-only sequences and no quality scores, filtering differed. Only in-frame clones appear in the TCRdb table, and some are missing; sequencing was by immunoSEQ multiplex PCR. V, J and clone size are taken as reported in that table, and D and trimming were inferred from the DNA itself. The table includes 600,000 or so clones, 98% detected once.

This sequence joins TRBV7-9 and TRBJ2-7; the D gene is possibly TRBD2 (5 bases). The specimen sequenced was naive CD8+ T cells sorted from blood. This receptor was identified in a man under 40 in good health. CDR3 nucleotides: TGTGCCAGCAGCGCTACTAGTGGTGTTGAGCAGTACTTC. As protein: CASSATSGVEQYF. Full variable domain (remainder filled in from reference TRBV7-9 and TRBJ2-7): DTGVSQNPRHKITKRGQNVTFRCDPISEHNRLYWYRQTLGQGPEFLTYFQNEAQLEKSRLLSDRFSAERPKGSFSTLEIQRTEQGDSAMYLCASSATSGVEQYFGPGTRLTVT.